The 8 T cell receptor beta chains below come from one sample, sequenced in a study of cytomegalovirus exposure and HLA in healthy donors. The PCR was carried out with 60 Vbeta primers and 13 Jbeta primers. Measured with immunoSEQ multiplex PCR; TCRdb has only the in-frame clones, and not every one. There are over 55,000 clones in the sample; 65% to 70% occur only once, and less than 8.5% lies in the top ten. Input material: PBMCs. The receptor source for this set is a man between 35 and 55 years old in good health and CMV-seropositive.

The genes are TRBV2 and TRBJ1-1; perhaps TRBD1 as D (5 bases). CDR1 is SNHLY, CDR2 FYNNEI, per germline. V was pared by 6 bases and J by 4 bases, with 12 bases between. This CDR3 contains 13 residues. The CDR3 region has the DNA TGTGCCAGCAGGGAGATCGGGGGCACTGAAGCTTTCTTT. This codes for CASREIGGTEAFF.

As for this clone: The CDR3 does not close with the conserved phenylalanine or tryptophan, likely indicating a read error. The CDR3 DNA is TGTGCCAGCAGCTTAGGACAGGGTTCCTCCGGGGAGCTGTTTGTT. The encoded protein is CASSLGQGSSGELFV. The J gene is TRBJ2-2, the V gene TRBV7-2; 7 bases are a match to TRBD1. V dropped 1 base and J dropped 6; count of bases not matched to a gene: 5. The CDR3 runs to 15 residues. Germline V gene sequence: CDR1 SGHTA, CDR2 FQGNSA.

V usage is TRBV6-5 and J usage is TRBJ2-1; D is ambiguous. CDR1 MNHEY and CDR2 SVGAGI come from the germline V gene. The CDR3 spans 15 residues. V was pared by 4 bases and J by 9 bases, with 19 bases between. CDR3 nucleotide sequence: TGTGCCAGCAGTTCTACGGTCCGGGTTGTAGGTGAGCAGTTCTTC. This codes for CASSSTVRVVGEQFF.

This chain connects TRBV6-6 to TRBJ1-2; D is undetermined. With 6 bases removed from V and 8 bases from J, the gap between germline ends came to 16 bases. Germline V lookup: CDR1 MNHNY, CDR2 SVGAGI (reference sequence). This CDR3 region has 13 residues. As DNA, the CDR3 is TGTGCCAGCAGCCGAGACGGGATCTGGGGCTACACCTTC. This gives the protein CASSRDGIWGYTF.

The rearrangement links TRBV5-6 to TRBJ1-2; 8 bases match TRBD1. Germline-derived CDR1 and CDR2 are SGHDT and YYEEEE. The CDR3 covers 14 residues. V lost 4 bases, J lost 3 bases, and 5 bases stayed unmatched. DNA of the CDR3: TGTGCCAGCAGCGACAGGGGCGGGTACTATGGCTACACCTTC. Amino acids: CASSDRGGYYGYTF.

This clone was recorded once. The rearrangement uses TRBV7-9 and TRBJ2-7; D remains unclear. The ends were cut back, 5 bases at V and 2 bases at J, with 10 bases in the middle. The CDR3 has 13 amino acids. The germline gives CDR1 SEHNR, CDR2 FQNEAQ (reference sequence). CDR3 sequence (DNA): TGTGCCAGCAGCCCAGAACCACCCTACGAGCAGTACTTC. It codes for CASSPEPPYEQYF.

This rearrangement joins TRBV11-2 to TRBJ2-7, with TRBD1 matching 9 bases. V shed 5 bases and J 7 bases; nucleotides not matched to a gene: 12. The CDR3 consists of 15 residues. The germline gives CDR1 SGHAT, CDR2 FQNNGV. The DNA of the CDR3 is TGTGCCAGCAGCCAGATGGGACAGGGTCCTTTGGAGCAGTACTTC. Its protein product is CASSQMGQGPLEQYF.

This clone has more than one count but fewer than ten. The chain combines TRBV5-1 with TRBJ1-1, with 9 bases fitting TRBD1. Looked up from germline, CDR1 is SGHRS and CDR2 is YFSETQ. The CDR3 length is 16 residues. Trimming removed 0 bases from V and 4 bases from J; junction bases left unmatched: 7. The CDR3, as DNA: TGCGCCAGCAGCTTGGACCTCGGACAGGGGAGCACTGAAGCTTTCTTT. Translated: CASSLDLGQGSTEAFF.